A single sample is the source of the 15 T cell receptor beta chains below, sequenced in a study of regulatory T cells in long-lasting Graves disease. Time point indicated: newly diagnosed GD, antithyroid drugs for less than 3 months. PBMC-derived RNA was used for the TCR library. Relying on iRepertoire HTBI primers and Arm-PCR of CDR3 regions, the team built TCR beta libraries. TCRdb passed the multiplex PCR reads through MiXCR, listing each CDR3 protein once. There are about 420,000 distinct CDR3 sequences in the sample; 16% occur only once, and 20% to 25% lies in the top ten. These data also formed part of another study, on T cells in Graves' hyperthyroidism and ophthalmopathy.

The sample was peripheral blood mononuclear cells (PBMCs), taken at new diagnosis, from a patient treated with antithyroid drugs. The receptor set was obtained from a woman in her late teens or twenties with Graves disease.

The chain recombines TRBV28 with TRBJ2-5, with D perhaps matching TRBD2 (5 bases). Germline CDR1 MDHEN, CDR2 SYDVKM. V was cut by 2 bases and J by 5 bases, with 15 bases left in between. This CDR3 is built from 15 residues. The CDR3 bases are TGTGCCAGCAGTTTAACACTAGATGGCTCGGAGACCCAGTACTTC. Residues: CASSLTLDGSETQYF. Together with reference TRBV28 and TRBJ2-5, the CDR3 gives the full variable domain: DVKVTQSSRYLVKRTGEKVFLECVQDMDHENMFWYRQDPGLGLRLIYFSYDVKMKEKGDIPEGYSVSREKKERFSLILESASTNQTSMYLCASSLTLDGSETQYFGPGTRLLVL.

V and J are TRBV19 and TRBJ2-7, with TRBD2 identical over 10 bases. Losses at the gene ends were 4 bases for V and 5 bases for J; bases not matched to a gene: 5. From germline, CDR1 is LNHDA and CDR2 SQIVND (reference sequence). The CDR3 runs 14 residues. CDR3 sequence reads: CASSRVAGGNEQYF. For the CDR3, the DNA is TGTGCCAGTAGTAGAGTAGCGGGAGGTAACGAGCAGTACTTC.

V and J are TRBV2 and TRBJ2-2; D is undetermined. The CDR3 is 13 residues long. Germline V gene data show CDR1 as SNHLY and CDR2 as FYNNEI. V dropped 7 bases and J dropped 9 bases, with 15 bases sitting between them. CDR3: CASTIERRRELFF. The CDR3 nucleotides are TGTGCCAGCACCATCGAACGGAGAAGGGAGCTGTTTTTT.

Details on this clonotype: Just one base apart from a much larger clone, this may be a read error. The chain links TRBV12-3 or TRBV12-4 to TRBJ1-6; D is uncertain. This CDR3 has 14 residues. Trimming left V 2 bases short and J 13 bases short, with 15 bases between. CDR3 sequence reads: CASSLQVSRAPLHF. The CDR3 coding sequence is TGTGCCAGCAGTTTACAGGTCAGTAGGGCGCCCCTCCACTTT.

This clonotype was counted between two and nine times. The chain links TRBV6-5 to TRBJ2-7, with TRBD2 matching over 7 bases. Germline-derived CDR1 and CDR2 are MNHEY and SVGAGI. This CDR3 comprises 14 residues. Trimming at V came to 3 bases and at J to 0 bases, leaving 2 bases not matched to a gene. CDR3 loop: CASSYAGVSYEQYF. CDR3 in DNA: TGTGCCAGCAGTTATGCGGGGGTCTCCTACGAGCAGTACTTC.

The V call is TRBV7-2, the J call TRBJ2-1; TRBD2 matches 10 bases. The ends lost 5 bases at V and 3 bases at J; junction bases unmatched: 10. Looked up from germline, CDR1 is SGHTA and CDR2 is FQGNSA. The CDR3 loop spans 17 amino acids. The CDR3 DNA sequence: TGTGCCAGCAGCCCCTTAGCGGGAGGCCTGGGCTACAATGAGCAGTTCTTC. This translates into CASSPLAGGLGYNEQFF.

V gene TRBV10-3 combines with J gene TRBJ1-3; D remains ambiguous. This CDR3 contains 12 residues. CDR1 is ENHRY, CDR2 SYGVKD, per germline. Trimming pared 5 bases from V and 4 bases from J, leaving 6 bases between. For the CDR3, the DNA is TGTGCCATCAGTCATGACGGAAACACCATATATTTT. Translation gives CAISHDGNTIYF.

This clonotype has only one observation. CDR3 in amino acids: CATSDLGSNEQFF. The CDR3, as DNA: TGTGCCACCAGTGATTTAGGCAGCAATGAGCAGTTCTTC. The rearrangement links TRBV24-1 to TRBJ2-1, with D unresolved. The CDR3 covers 13 residues. Germline assignment: CDR1 KGHDR and CDR2 SFDVKD. V lost 1 base to trimming and J lost 6 bases, with 6 bases between them.

This clonotype was counted at least ten times. The chain has TRBV7-9 and TRBJ2-1; D gene unclear. The germline CDR1 and CDR2 sequences are SEHNR and FQNEAQ (reference sequence). Deletions cut 0 bases from V and 9 bases from J, with 15 bases between. This CDR3 comprises 15 residues. The CDR3 spells CASSLASWTALEQFF. In nucleotides, the CDR3 is TGTGCCAGCAGCTTAGCGTCATGGACGGCCCTTGAGCAGTTCTTC.

This clonotype was observed many times. V usage is TRBV7-6 and J usage is TRBJ1-1, with unresolved D. This CDR3 has 15 amino acids. Trimming removed 2 bases from V and 2 bases from J, with 12 bases in between. CDR1 is SGHVS, CDR2 FNYEAQ, per germline. The CDR3 sequence is CASSLSAQVNTEAFF. The CDR3 DNA reads as TGTGCCAGCAGCTTATCTGCTCAGGTAAACACTGAAGCTTTCTTT.

Many counts were recorded for this clonotype. This chain uses TRBV27 with TRBJ2-7, with a tentative D call TRBD1 (6 bases). The V end was cut by 6 bases, the J end by 5 bases, with 14 bases between. The CDR3 spans 13 residues. The V gene's germline CDR1 is MNHEY and CDR2 SMNVEV (reference sequence). In DNA form, the CDR3 reads TGTGCCAGCAGCCTGACAGGCCGCCACGAGCAGTACTTC. Residues: CASSLTGRHEQYF.

CDR3 DNA: TGTGCCAGCAGAACCGACAGCAAAGAGCAGTACTTC. Translation: CASRTDSKEQYF. This chain uses TRBV6-1 with TRBJ2-7, with D maybe TRBD1 (5 bases). The CDR3 has 12 amino acids. Deletions cut 6 bases from V and 7 bases from J, with 13 bases between. CDR1 MNHNS and CDR2 SASEGT come from the germline V gene.

This clonotype appeared many times. The chain uses TRBV18 and TRBJ1-1; a possible D gene is TRBD1 (5 bases). Germline CDR1 is KGHSH and CDR2 is LQKENI. The CDR3 runs to 12 residues. Trimming stripped 6 bases from V and 4 bases from J, with 9 bases between. The CDR3 is CASSAGGTEAFF. The CDR3, as DNA: TGTGCCAGCTCGGCGGGGGGCACTGAAGCTTTCTTT.

This clonotype has more than one count but fewer than ten. The V call is TRBV14, the J call TRBJ2-1; no reliable D call. Trimming took off 6 bases at V and 7 bases at J, with 13 bases between the two ends. The germline V gene has CDR1 SGHDN and CDR2 FVKESK. The CDR3 consists of 13 residues. CDR3 sequence reads: CASSLVRWNEQFF. The CDR3 bases are TGTGCCAGCAGTCTGGTCAGGTGGAATGAGCAGTTCTTC.

This clonotype occurred many times. The rearrangement links TRBV15 to TRBJ1-2; no firm D call. Trimming cost V 0 bases and J 9 bases, with 14 bases left between them. CDR1 LNHNV and CDR2 YYDKDF come from the germline V gene (reference sequence). The CDR3 is 14 amino acids. The chain's CDR3 is CATSRDSGYRSYTF. CDR3 bases: TGTGCCACCAGCAGAGACAGCGGGTATCGGAGCTACACCTTC.